A single T cell receptor (beta chain) is shown here with its context. This entry is derived from a study of CD8+ T cells in alopecia areata. Overall study: For 6 to 18 months, tofacitinib was taken, and 6 months off drug followed.

Treatment specified: oral pan-JAK inhibitor, 5-10 mg twice daily. RNA was isolated and reverse transcribed to cDNA, the sequencing template. TCRdb's copy holds only in-frame clones and misses some; the assay was immunoSEQ multiplex PCR. Of about 40,000 clones in the sample, approximately 92% were seen once. Trimming removed 0 bases from V and 8 bases from J, with 9 bases in between. Per the germline V gene, CDR1 is SGHKS and CDR2 is YYEKEE (reference sequence). The CDR3 covers 13 residues. This sequence originates from a human donor with alopecia areata. Sequenced here: CD8+ T cells sorted from blood, sampled at week 24, from a patient treated with tofacitinib. The chain uses TRBV5-5 and TRBJ2-1; D might be TRBD1 or TRBD2, each matching 6 bases. CDR3 sequence reads: CASSLEGGYEQFF. The DNA for the CDR3 is TGTGCCAGCAGCTTGGAAGGGGGGTATGAGCAGTTCTTC.